Listed here are 19 T cell receptor beta chains from one sample, sequenced in a study of CD4 T cells in relation to SARS-CoV-2 and coronaviruses. Assay used: immunoSEQ multiplex PCR; TCRdb lists only in-frame clones, some missing. The data show around 20,000 clones, around 68% seen once. No antigen has been identified for these receptors. CD4+ T cells from unexposed donors were obtained before the COVID-19 pandemic (2011-2018). After nine to ten days of culture, CD4+ T cells were isolated. Sequenced input: CD4+ T cells from PBMCs, cultured in vitro. The receptors were gathered from a human donor in good health.

This clone was recorded only once. The rearrangement uses TRBV7-6 and TRBJ2-6; D may be TRBD2 (5 bases). The CDR3 extends over 16 amino acids. Germline values: CDR1 SGHVS, CDR2 FNYEAQ. V shed 2 bases and J shed 9 bases, with 17 bases lying between them. CDR3 protein: CASSLRVRGPFNVLTF. CDR3 nucleotides: TGTGCCAGCAGCTTACGGGTTAGAGGGCCCTTCAACGTCCTGACTTTC.

The chain combines TRBV19 with TRBJ1-5; a weak D match, TRBD1 (5 bases). This CDR3 comprises 16 residues. Trimming removed 7 bases from V and 0 bases from J, with 16 bases in between. CDR1 is LNHDA and CDR2 is SQIVND in the germline V gene (reference sequence). The CDR3 is CASTAWGDLSNQPQHF. The DNA of the CDR3 is TGTGCCAGTACCGCTTGGGGGGACCTTAGCAATCAGCCCCAGCATTTT.

This clone was picked up one time. This chain joins TRBV6-5 and TRBJ1-2; no clear D gene. This CDR3 region has 13 residues. Germline CDR1 reads MNHEY; CDR2 reads SVGAGI. V was cut by 0 bases and J by 8 bases, with 10 bases left in between. The CDR3 reads CASSYSPGQGYTF. The CDR3 DNA is TGTGCCAGCAGTTACTCACCCGGGCAGGGCTACACCTTC.

The V and J genes are TRBV6-2 or TRBV6-3 and TRBJ2-2, with D perhaps given as TRBD1 or TRBD2 (5 bases each). Germline CDR1 is MNHEY and CDR2 is SVGEGT. CDR3 size: 16 residues. Trimming took off 4 bases at V and 4 bases at J, with 16 bases between the two ends. Here the CDR3 DNA reads TGTGCCAGCAGTTCCCCCGGGATTAGGGGCACCGGGGAGCTGTTTTTT. It yields the protein CASSSPGIRGTGELFF.

The chain joins TRBV7-3 to TRBJ2-2, with TRBD2 as a possible D gene (6 bases). CDR1 and CDR2 (germline): SGHTA, FQGTGA. The CDR3 is made up of 16 amino acids. V lost 4 bases and J 5 bases, leaving 17 bases between the germline ends. Here the CDR3 DNA reads TGTGCCAGCAGCTACTTATTAGGGGCGGGGACCGGGGAGCTGTTTTTT. This sequence encodes CASSYLLGAGTGELFF.

V and J are TRBV29-1 and TRBJ2-3; D is possibly TRBD2 (7 bases). V was trimmed by 4 bases and J by 2 bases, leaving 13 bases between them. The CDR3 contains 14 residues. CDR1 SQVTM and CDR2 ANQGSEA come from the germline V gene. CDR3 region: CSVARRGLTDTQYF. CDR3 nucleotides: TGCAGCGTTGCCAGGCGGGGGCTCACAGATACGCAGTATTTT.

The chain uses TRBV7-9 and TRBJ2-6, with D possibly matching TRBD2 (5 bases). Per the germline V gene, CDR1 is SEHNR and CDR2 is FQNEAQ (reference sequence). The CDR3 loop spans 14 amino acids. The V end lost 3 bases, the J end lost 2 bases, and 5 bases lay between the germline ends. CDR3 coding DNA: TGTGCCAGCAGCTTCGGGGCTGGGGCCAACGTCCTGACTTTC. Translation gives CASSFGAGANVLTF.

This chain links TRBV7-2 with TRBJ2-7; 11 bases match TRBD2. There are 14 residues in the CDR3. The J segment lost 12 bases and the V segment lost 1 base, leaving 8 bases of the junction unmatched. The germline V gene encodes CDR1 SGHTA and CDR2 FQGNSA. CDR3 sequence reads: CASSLDLSGGALYF. The DNA for the CDR3 is TGTGCCAGCAGCTTAGACCTTAGCGGGGGGGCCTTGTACTTC.

This clone showed up just a few times. This chain joins TRBV7-2 and TRBJ2-2; D is undetermined. Germline V gives CDR1 SGHTA, CDR2 FQGNSA. The CDR3 is 14 amino acids. Trimming took 4 bases from V and 6 from J, leaving 12 bases between them. The DNA for the CDR3 is TGTGCCAGCAGCTCCCGTCCCGCACCCGGGGAGCTGTTTTTT. Its protein is CASSSRPAPGELFF.

The chain recombines TRBV5-4 with TRBJ2-3, with D uncertain. Germline loops: CDR1 SGHNT, CDR2 YYREEE (reference sequence). The CDR3 is 15 amino acids. With 2 bases removed from V and 3 bases from J, the gap between germline ends came to 13 bases. DNA of the CDR3: TGTGCCAGCAGCTTTCTGGGGTTATATACAGATACGCAGTATTTT. It codes for CASSFLGLYTDTQYF. The complete variable domain, with remaining parts taken from reference TRBV5-4 and TRBJ2-3, reads ETGVTQSPTHLIKTRGQQVTLRCSSQSGHNTVSWYQQALGQGPQFIFQYYREEENGRGNFPPRFSGLQFPNYSSELNVNALELDDSALYLCASSFLGLYTDTQYFGPGTRLTVL.

CDR3 DNA: TGCGCCAGCAGCTGGGGGGACAGCTACAATGAGCAGTTCTTC. Translation gives CASSWGDSYNEQFF. The chain recombines TRBV5-1 with TRBJ2-1; tentatively, D is TRBD1 (7 bases). The CDR3 loop spans 14 amino acids. Germline CDR1 is SGHRS and CDR2 is YFSETQ. V lost 3 bases and J lost 3, with 10 bases in between.

This clone was seen more than once but under ten times. A read error may produce the germline difference seen at one junction end. This rearrangement joins TRBV9 to TRBJ2-1; 7 nucleotides line up with TRBD2. Germline V CDR1 and CDR2: SGDLS, YYNGEE. CDR3 length: 15 amino acids. The CDR3 DNA follows: TGTGCCAGCAGCGGGGGAGGGTTAAACTACCATGAGCAGTTCTTC. It encodes CASSGGGLNYHEQFF.

The chain carries TRBV20-1 and TRBJ2-5; D perhaps matches TRBD2 (6 bases). From germline, CDR1 is DFQATT and CDR2 SNEGSKA (reference sequence). This CDR3 region has 12 residues. Trimming removed 6 bases from V and 3 bases from J, with 11 bases in between. As DNA, the CDR3 is TGCAGTGCGAGTAGCGGAAAAGAGACCCAGTACTTC. Its protein product is CSASSGKETQYF.

This rearrangement joins TRBV9 to TRBJ1-1; D gene uncertain. Germline CDR1 and CDR2: SGDLS and YYNGEE. The CDR3 loop spans 14 amino acids. V was clipped by 0 bases and J by 3 bases, with 9 bases between them. CDR3 in DNA: TGTGCCAGCAGCGTAGGTTGGATTGACACTGAAGCTTTCTTT. Translating it yields CASSVGWIDTEAFF.

There are a few counts of this clone. The chain has TRBV7-9 and TRBJ2-2; D is possibly TRBD2 (5 bases). Trimming took 3 bases from V and 6 from J, leaving 8 bases between them. CDR1 is SEHNR, CDR2 FQNEAQ, per germline (reference sequence). This CDR3 has 13 residues. CDR3 loop: CASSFEGSGELFF. CDR3 DNA sequence: TGTGCCAGCAGCTTTGAGGGATCCGGGGAGCTGTTTTTT.

V usage is TRBV29-1 and J usage is TRBJ1-1; D possibly corresponds to TRBD1 (6 bases). V dropped 5 bases and J dropped 1 base, with 11 bases sitting between them. Germline CDR1 reads SQVTM; CDR2 reads ANQGSEA. The CDR3 extends over 13 amino acids. This chain's CDR3 is CSVWGTPNTEAFF. The DNA of the CDR3 is TGCAGCGTTTGGGGGACACCGAACACTGAAGCTTTCTTT.

This sequence joins TRBV12-3 or TRBV12-4 and TRBJ2-3; no definite D call. The germline V and J ends were trimmed by 0 bases and 2 bases, with 0 bases remaining between them. CDR3 length: 12 residues. CDR3 sequence reads: CASSLATDTQYF. The CDR3 DNA is TGTGCCAGCAGTTTAGCCACAGATACGCAGTATTTT.

The chain links TRBV14 to TRBJ1-3; TRBD1 agrees at 10 bases. The junction had 1 base not matched to a gene; V was cut back by 2 bases and J by 0 bases. Germline-derived CDR1 and CDR2 are SGHDN and FVKESK. The CDR3 is 16 amino acids. CDR3 sequence: CASSQRTGGSGNTIYF. The CDR3 DNA sequence: TGTGCCAGCAGCCAAAGGACAGGGGGCTCTGGAAACACCATATATTTT.

The J gene is TRBJ1-6, the V gene TRBV6-1, with D unclear. Germline loops: CDR1 MNHNS, CDR2 SASEGT. The CDR3 contains 14 residues. V was trimmed by 2 bases and J by 8 bases, leaving 10 bases between them. The CDR3 DNA reads TGTGCCAGCAGTGAATTGCAGGAACATTCACCCCTCCACTTT. Amino acid sequence: CASSELQEHSPLHF.